Listed below are T cell receptor beta chains from one sample, sequenced in a study of molecular identifiers for immune sequencing clone quantification. In TCRdb, the PCR reads were re-called with MiXCR into one record per CDR3 protein. The repertoire includes some 320,000 distinct CDR3 sequences, 24% of them detected once, and about 0.71% sits in the top ten. The sequenced material came from naive CD8+ T cells from blood, with Jurkat cell RNA spiked in. The receptors shown here come from a human donor in good health. Some libraries in this study had Jurkat cell RNA spiked in. Both conserved end residues are part of each CDR3. Each record gives: J gene, D gene, clone size, V gene, CDR3 protein, CDR3 DNA. A D gene is named only where the DNA matches it firmly. Expanded clones get a size class; other rows say once, few or many, or leave the size out.

J: TRBJ2-2
D: -
size: many
V: TRBV4-1
CDR3: CASSQDLHTGELFF
DNA: TGCGCCAGCAGCCAAGATCTCCACACCGGGGAGCTGTTTTTT

J: TRBJ2-7
D: TRBD2
size: -
V: TRBV7-2
CDR3: CASSLAGLAGVDEQYF
DNA: TGTGCCAGCAGCTTAGCGGGACTAGCGGGAGTTGACGAGCAGTACTTC

J: TRBJ2-7
D: TRBD2
size: few
V: TRBV29-1
CDR3: CSVEVGTSGRAYEQYF
DNA: TGCAGCGTTGAAGTAGGGACTAGCGGGAGGGCCTACGAGCAGTACTTC

J: TRBJ2-7
D: -
size: many
V: TRBV20-1
CDR3: CSARDQGYYEQYF
DNA: TGCAGTGCTAGAGACCAGGGGTACTACGAGCAGTACTTC

J: TRBJ1-5
D: -
size: -
V: TRBV3-1
CDR3: CASSQGRGIQPQHF
DNA: TGTGCCAGCAGCCAAGGTCGAGGGATTCAGCCCCAGCATTTT

J: TRBJ1-1
D: TRBD1
size: -
V: TRBV2
CDR3: CASGATGAGALF
DNA: TGTGCCAGCGGTGCCACAGGGGCTGGGGCTTTGTTT

J: TRBJ1-5
D: -
size: few
V: TRBV19
CDR3: CASRQNRVQPQHF
DNA: TGTGCCAGTAGGCAAAACAGGGTTCAGCCCCAGCATTTT

J: TRBJ2-2
D: -
size: -
V: TRBV5-1
CDR3: CASSSATTGELFF
DNA: TGCGCCAGCAGCTCAGCCACCACCGGGGAGCTGTTTTTT

J: TRBJ1-4
D: -
size: few
V: TRBV20-1
CDR3: CSARAEVANEKLFF
DNA: TGCAGTGCTCGTGCGGAGGTGGCTAATGAAAAACTGTTTTTT

J: TRBJ1-5
D: -
size: many
V: TRBV12-3/TRBV12-4
CDR3: CASSHTGNSNQPQHF
DNA: TGTGCCAGCAGTCATACAGGGAACAGCAATCAGCCCCAGCATTTT

J: TRBJ2-3
D: -
size: -
V: TRBV20-1
CDR3: CSATLNTDTQYF
DNA: TGCAGTGCAACCTTAAACACAGATACGCAGTATTTT

J: TRBJ2-3
D: -
size: many
V: TRBV5-1
CDR3: CASSVTSTDTQYF
DNA: TGCGCCAGCAGCGTGACTAGCACAGATACGCAGTATTTT

J: TRBJ1-5
D: -
size: many
V: TRBV20-1
CDR3: CSASGRALGNQPQHF
DNA: TGCAGTGCTAGTGGCAGGGCATTAGGCAATCAGCCCCAGCATTTT

J: TRBJ2-3
D: -
size: many
V: TRBV28
CDR3: CASSLETSQDTDTQYF
DNA: TGTGCCAGCAGTTTGGAGACATCACAAGACACAGATACGCAGTATTTT

J: TRBJ1-5
D: -
size: -
V: TRBV4-3
CDR3: CASSQDRGRNQPQHF
DNA: TGCGCCAGCAGCCAAGATCGAGGGAGGAATCAGCCCCAGCATTTT

J: TRBJ1-1
D: -
size: once
V: TRBV28
CDR3: CASRHSLTSKATKAFF
DNA: TGTGCCAGCAGACACTCCCTAACAAGTAAAGCCACTAAAGCTTTCTTT

J: TRBJ2-5
D: -
size: -
V: TRBV28
CDR3: CASRQWDRGRGETQYF
DNA: TGTGCCAGCAGGCAATGGGATCGGGGGCGCGGAGAGACCCAGTACTTC

J: TRBJ2-3
D: -
size: many
V: TRBV7-9
CDR3: CASSQGSGPYTDTQYF
DNA: TGTGCCAGCAGCCAGGGGTCAGGGCCCTACACAGATACGCAGTATTTT

J: TRBJ2-3
D: -
size: few
V: TRBV7-3
CDR3: CASSLGSNTDTQYF
DNA: TGTGCCAGCAGCTTAGGGTCTAACACAGATACGCAGTATTTT

J: TRBJ2-7
D: -
size: -
V: TRBV7-9
CDR3: CASSLGTASYAQYF
DNA: TGTGCCAGCAGCTTAGGTACGGCATCCTACGCGCAGTACTTC

J: TRBJ2-1
D: -
size: few
V: TRBV14
CDR3: CASSQVGLEQFF
DNA: TGTGCCAGCAGCCAAGTAGGTTTGGAGCAGTTCTTC

J: TRBJ1-1
D: -
size: -
V: TRBV5-1
CDR3: CASSLAAWITEAFF
DNA: TGCGCCAGCAGCTTGGCAGCATGGATCACTGAAGCTTTCTTT

J: TRBJ2-5
D: TRBD2
size: many
V: TRBV7-6
CDR3: CASSSRRVLAGEETQYF
DNA: TGTGCCAGCAGCTCTCGTCGGGTCCTAGCGGGAGAAGAGACCCAGTACTTC

J: TRBJ2-3
D: -
size: many
V: TRBV9
CDR3: CASSYAGGTDTQYF
DNA: TGTGCCAGCAGCTACGCAGGGGGCACAGATACGCAGTATTTT

J: TRBJ2-3
D: TRBD1
size: many
V: TRBV5-1
CDR3: CASSPFWGDRGPDTQYF
DNA: TGCGCCAGCAGCCCTTTTTGGGGGGACAGGGGCCCAGATACGCAGTATTTT

J: TRBJ2-3
D: -
size: many
V: TRBV23-1
CDR3: CASSHPGVQSTDTQYF
DNA: TGCGCCAGCAGTCACCCGGGAGTACAGAGCACAGATACGCAGTATTTT

J: TRBJ2-2
D: -
size: -
V: TRBV20-1
CDR3: CSARGGIRAGELFF
DNA: TGCAGTGCTAGAGGGGGAATTCGGGCCGGGGAGCTGTTTTTT

J: TRBJ2-7
D: TRBD2
size: many
V: TRBV7-9
CDR3: CASSSLAGSSYEQYF
DNA: TGTGCCAGCAGCTCCCTAGCGGGGAGCTCCTACGAGCAGTACTTC

J: TRBJ2-2
D: -
size: few
V: TRBV15
CDR3: CATSSFSAFSGELFF
DNA: TGTGCCACCAGCAGTTTTAGCGCATTCTCCGGGGAGCTGTTTTTT

J: TRBJ2-3
D: -
size: -
V: TRBV12-3/TRBV12-4
CDR3: CASSPSGGRKADTQYF
DNA: TGTGCCAGCAGTCCGTCAGGCGGGCGTAAGGCAGATACGCAGTATTTT

J: TRBJ1-1
D: -
size: many
V: TRBV9
CDR3: CASSVGGHTEAFF
DNA: TGTGCCAGCAGCGTAGGAGGGCACACTGAAGCTTTCTTT

J: TRBJ1-4
D: -
size: many
V: TRBV29-1
CDR3: CSVLLRTTNEKLFF
DNA: TGCAGCGTTCTGCTACGGACAACTAATGAAAAACTGTTTTTT

J: TRBJ1-1
D: -
size: few
V: TRBV4-1
CDR3: CASSQAAGMNTEAFF
DNA: TGCGCCAGCAGCCAAGCGGCAGGGATGAACACTGAAGCTTTCTTT

J: TRBJ1-5
D: -
size: -
V: TRBV19
CDR3: CASSRGGNQPQLF
DNA: TGTGCCAGTAGTAGGGGCGGAAATCAGCCCCAGCTTTTT

J: TRBJ2-7
D: -
size: -
V: TRBV4-1
CDR3: CASSRSGLPDPLSEQYF
DNA: TGCGCCAGCAGCCGATCTGGTCTCCCGGACCCGCTCTCCGAGCAGTACTTC

J: TRBJ2-1
D: -
size: -
V: TRBV5-1
CDR3: CASSGPMSSYNEQFF
DNA: TGCGCCAGCAGCGGTCCGATGAGCTCCTACAATGAGCAGTTCTTC

J: TRBJ2-5
D: TRBD2
size: -
V: TRBV3-1
CDR3: CASSQDQYWSAGGPSETQYF
DNA: TGTGCCAGCAGCCAAGATCAGTACTGGTCAGCGGGGGGGCCGAGTGAGACCCAGTACTTC

J: TRBJ1-1
D: -
size: many
V: TRBV6-5
CDR3: CASSYPSGSRTEAFF
DNA: TGTGCCAGCAGTTACCCGTCAGGGTCGAGGACTGAAGCTTTCTTT

J: TRBJ1-2
D: TRBD1
size: few
V: TRBV7-6
CDR3: CASSPTDRVGGGYTF
DNA: TGTGCCAGCAGCCCCACGGACAGGGTAGGAGGTGGCTACACCTTC

J: TRBJ2-1
D: TRBD2
size: -
V: TRBV7-6
CDR3: CASSLTLSSGRGNEQFF
DNA: TGTGCCAGCAGCTTAACTCTTTCTAGCGGGAGGGGAAATGAGCAGTTCTTC

J: TRBJ2-7
D: -
size: -
V: TRBV5-1
CDR3: CASSLEAGTAAAGEQYF
DNA: TGCGCCAGCAGCCTGGAGGCCGGGACCGCAGCAGCAGGCGAGCAGTACTTC

J: TRBJ2-2
D: TRBD1
size: many
V: TRBV9
CDR3: CASRSSDRGLGGELFF
DNA: TGTGCCAGCAGGAGCTCGGACAGGGGGCTCGGCGGGGAGCTGTTTTTT

J: TRBJ2-7
D: -
size: many
V: TRBV20-1
CDR3: CSARGEIPSYEQYF
DNA: TGCAGTGCTAGAGGGGAGATCCCCTCCTACGAGCAGTACTTC

J: TRBJ1-5
D: TRBD1
size: many
V: TRBV12-5
CDR3: CASGTGVGQPQHF
DNA: TGTGCTAGTGGTACAGGGGTAGGTCAGCCCCAGCATTTT

J: TRBJ2-2
D: -
size: -
V: TRBV7-2
CDR3: CASSSRSERVRTGELFF
DNA: TGTGCCAGCAGCTCACGGAGCGAGCGGGTGCGCACCGGGGAGCTGTTTTTT

J: TRBJ2-1
D: -
size: -
V: TRBV9
CDR3: CASSARTDNEQFF
DNA: TGTGCCAGCAGCGCTCGGACCGACAATGAGCAGTTCTTC

J: TRBJ1-1
D: -
size: -
V: TRBV28
CDR3: CASSLDGIGGRETEAFF
DNA: TGTGCCAGCAGTTTAGACGGCATAGGGGGGAGGGAGACTGAAGCTTTCTTT

J: TRBJ1-1
D: -
size: -
V: TRBV6-5
CDR3: CARSYSMGGGTEAFF
DNA: TGTGCCCGCAGTTACTCGATGGGGGGGGGGACTGAAGCTTTCTTT

J: TRBJ1-1
D: -
size: many
V: TRBV9
CDR3: CASSVGGREAFF
DNA: TGTGCCAGCAGCGTAGGGGGGCGAGAAGCTTTCTTT

J: TRBJ1-5
D: -
size: -
V: TRBV19
CDR3: CASSKGPSNQPQHF
DNA: TGTGCCAGTAGTAAGGGCCCGAGCAATCAGCCCCAGCATTTT

J: TRBJ2-5
D: TRBD2
size: many
V: TRBV7-9
CDR3: CASSLVPSGRRETQYF
DNA: TGTGCCAGCAGCTTAGTTCCTAGCGGGAGAAGAGAGACCCAGTACTTC

J: TRBJ2-3
D: -
size: -
V: TRBV27
CDR3: CASIPPDGEYSTDTQYF
DNA: TGTGCCAGCATTCCACCGGACGGGGAATACAGCACAGATACGCAGTATTTT

J: TRBJ2-3
D: TRBD1
size: many
V: TRBV28
CDR3: CASSVDRGLRTQYF
DNA: TGTGCCAGCAGTGTGGACAGGGGGCTACGCACGCAGTATTTT

J: TRBJ2-2
D: TRBD2
size: few
V: TRBV28
CDR3: CASSSRTSGRSLSGELFF
DNA: TGTGCCAGCAGTTCAAGGACTAGCGGGAGGTCCCTGTCCGGGGAGCTGTTTTTT

J: TRBJ1-2
D: TRBD1
size: few
V: TRBV2
CDR3: CASRSGQNYGYTF
DNA: TGTGCCAGCAGGTCGGGACAGAACTATGGCTACACCTTC